These T cell receptor beta chains were read from a single sample in a study of blood T cells in healthy people across ages. TCRdb redid the calling of the 5' RACE reads with MiXCR, one entry per CDR3 protein. The sample lists roughly 1.7 million distinct CDR3 sequences, roughly 32% occurring once. Source material: blood. The receptors come from a woman aged 25-40 years in good health. Both conserved end residues are part of each CDR3. The order of the fields is clone size, J gene, V gene, D gene, CDR3 DNA, CDR3 protein. D genes are given only for firm matches. A clone size is listed for some rows: how often the clone was seen (once, few, many), or a class if it is expanded.

many | TRBJ2-7 | TRBV27 | TRBD2 | TGTGCCAGCGGACTAGCGGGAGCCTACGAGCAGTACTTC | CASGLAGAYEQYF
many | TRBJ2-4 | TRBV20-1 | . | TGCAGTGCCCCGGGGCAAGCCAAAAACATTCAGTACTTC | CSAPGQAKNIQYF
few | TRBJ2-1 | TRBV11-2 | TRBD2 | TGTGCCAGCAGCCCTAGTGGGGGGGCTAGCGGGAGGGACAGCTCCTACAATGAGCAGTTCTTC | CASSPSGGASGRDSSYNEQFF
. | TRBJ1-2 | TRBV27 | . | TGTGCCAGCGGCCCCGCAGGCTATGGCTACACCTTC | CASGPAGYGYTF
few | TRBJ2-3 | TRBV20-1 | . | TGCAGTGCTACTCCAACTCGGACAAACTACCGCACAGATACGCAGTATTTT | CSATPTRTNYRTDTQYF
. | TRBJ1-2 | TRBV4-1 | . | TGCGCCAGCAGCCAAGACCTGAAACCCGGGGGTAGGAACTATGGCTACACCTTC | CASSQDLKPGGRNYGYTF
many | TRBJ2-2 | TRBV6-2/TRBV6-3 | . | TGTGCCAGCAAGGAATGGACGGCGAACACCGGGGAGCTGTTTTTT | CASKEWTANTGELFF
few | TRBJ2-1 | TRBV4-1 | TRBD2 | TGCGCCAGCAGCCAAGATAATGTGGGACTAGGGGGGAACAATGAGCAGTTCTTC | CASSQDNVGLGGNNEQFF
many | TRBJ2-1 | TRBV3-1 | TRBD2 | TGTGCCAGCAGCCAATCGGCGGGAGAAGGTGAGCAGTTCTTC | CASSQSAGEGEQFF
. | TRBJ2-7 | TRBV24-1 | . | TGTGCCACCAGTGATTTTAGGCTTCCCTACGAGCAGTACTTC | CATSDFRLPYEQYF
. | TRBJ1-2 | TRBV20-1 | . | TGCAGTGCTAGACCGAGGGGCGCGGGCTATGGCTACACCTTC | CSARPRGAGYGYTF
. | TRBJ2-1 | TRBV14 | . | TGTGCCAGCAGCCAAGAACCAGTTAATGAGCAGTTCTTC | CASSQEPVNEQFF
. | TRBJ2-5 | TRBV20-1 | . | TGCAGTGCCCGGGTGGGGGCCGACGGTCAAGAGACCCAGTACTTC | CSARVGADGQETQYF
few | TRBJ1-1 | TRBV6-5 | . | TGTGCCAGCAGTTACTTGAATAGGAACACTGAAGCTTTCTTT | CASSYLNRNTEAFF
. | TRBJ1-1 | TRBV7-2 | . | TGTGCCAGCAGCTTAGCGTACGCAGCTGAAGCTTTCTTT | CASSLAYAAEAFF
. | TRBJ2-7 | TRBV7-7 | . | TGTGCCAGCAGCCCCCAGGGCTGGATCGGGGAGACCCTGTACTTC | CASSPQGWIGETLYF
few | TRBJ2-7 | TRBV11-1 | . | TGTGCCAGCAGCTCGATCGACAGAAGTAAGGGCCACGAGCAGTACTTC | CASSSIDRSKGHEQYF
. | TRBJ2-7 | TRBV9 | . | TGTGCCAGCAGCGTAGCTGCCCTAGCCGACGAGCAGTACTTC | CASSVAALADEQYF
. | TRBJ2-1 | TRBV13 | . | TGTGCCAGCAGCCAATTTGGTTCGAGCTCCTACAATGGGCAGTTCTTC | CASSQFGSSSYNGQFF
. | TRBJ2-5 | TRBV28 | TRBD2 | TGTACCAGCAGTTTTCTCGCAGCGGGAGGAGAGACCCAGTACTTC | CTSSFLAAGGETQYF
few | TRBJ2-3 | TRBV5-1 | . | TGCGCCAGCAGCTCGGGATTCGAGGCAGATACGCAGTATTTT | CASSSGFEADTQYF
. | TRBJ1-1 | TRBV20-1 | . | TGCAGTGCTAGAGAGTCGGGACGGAGCATGAACACTGAAGCTTTCTTT | CSARESGRSMNTEAFF
. | TRBJ2-7 | TRBV5-1 | TRBD2 | TGTGCCTGCAGCTCGGCCCTGGGACTAGCGGGAGTGAAACGGAGCGAGCAGTACTTC | CACSSALGLAGVKRSEQYF
. | TRBJ1-5 | TRBV19 | . | TGTGCCAGTAGTCCTATAGGTAGGACAGATAGCAATCAGCCCCAGCATTTT | CASSPIGRTDSNQPQHF
many | TRBJ2-1 | TRBV15 | . | TGTGCCACCAGCAGAGACCCCCTCCAATTCAATGAGCAGTTCTTC | CATSRDPLQFNEQFF
few | TRBJ2-5 | TRBV11-2 | TRBD2 | TGTGCCAGCAACCCTGTCCGGGGCGAGCGGGGGGGCGACGGTACCCAGTACTTC | CASNPVRGERGGDGTQYF
many | TRBJ2-1 | TRBV29-1 | TRBD2 | TGCAGCGTTGGGATCAACGGACTAGCGGACAATGAGCAGTTCTTC | CSVGINGLADNEQFF
. | TRBJ2-7 | TRBV3-1 | . | TGTGCCAGCAGCCAAGACGAAACTGGGGCTGCCCTCTCCTACGAGCAGTACTTC | CASSQDETGAALSYEQYF
. | TRBJ2-5 | TRBV5-1 | . | TGCGCCAGCCAGCGGTGGCAATCGGAGACCCAGTACTTC | CASQRWQSETQYF
few | TRBJ1-6 | TRBV20-1 | TRBD1 | TGCAGTGTTGACAGGGGGCAAGCTAATTCACCCCTCCACTTT | CSVDRGQANSPLHF
many | TRBJ2-7 | TRBV4-1 | TRBD2 | TGCGCCAGCAGCCATCCCGCGACTAGCGGGGGCTACGAGCAGTACTTC | CASSHPATSGGYEQYF
many | TRBJ2-3 | TRBV29-1 | . | TGCAGCGTTGAAGGAGACAGGATTACAGATACGCAGTATTTT | CSVEGDRITDTQYF
. | TRBJ2-7 | TRBV19 | . | TGTGCCAGTAGTATTCAGCTCTCAACCTACGAGCAGTACTTC | CASSIQLSTYEQYF
. | TRBJ1-5 | TRBV7-8 | TRBD1 | TGTGCCGGCAGCTTTACCGGGACAGGGGTCAATCAGCCCCAGCATTTT | CAGSFTGTGVNQPQHF
. | TRBJ2-7 | TRBV28 | TRBD2 | TGTGCCAGCAGCCCAGGTGGACTAGCGGGAGATAGAGGTCCCGAGCAGTACTTC | CASSPGGLAGDRGPEQYF
few | TRBJ2-7 | TRBV6-6 | TRBD1 | TGTGCCAGCAGCCCCGGGACAGGGGAGATCCACGAGCAGTACTTC | CASSPGTGEIHEQYF
. | TRBJ2-7 | TRBV28 | . | TGTGCCAGCAGTTTGTTAGGGGTGGGCTCCTACGAGCAGTACTTC | CASSLLGVGSYEQYF
many | TRBJ2-1 | TRBV20-1 | . | TGCAGTGCTAGACTAGCTACAGAGCAGTTCTTC | CSARLATEQFF
once | TRBJ2-1 | TRBV9 | TRBD2 | TGTGCCAGCAGCTCCCTAAGCGGGGGTGAGACCCAGTTCTTC | CASSSLSGGETQFF
. | TRBJ2-1 | TRBV3-1 | . | TGTGCCAGCAGCCAAGTACCAGGGTATAATAATGAGCAGTTCTTC | CASSQVPGYNNEQFF
once | TRBJ2-3 | TRBV9 | TRBD2 | TGTGCCAGCAGCGTAGAGGCTAGCGGGGGGGCAGATACGCAGTATTTT | CASSVEASGGADTQYF
. | TRBJ1-1 | TRBV4-2 | TRBD1 | TGTGCCAGCAGCCAAGAGGTGACAGGGAGTTTTTGGGCTGAAGCTTTCTTT | CASSQEVTGSFWAEAFF
. | TRBJ2-3 | TRBV7-9 | . | TGTGCCAGCAGCTTATGGAGGGGAGCTACTAGCACAGATACGCAGTATTTT | CASSLWRGATSTDTQYF
many | TRBJ2-3 | TRBV6-5 | TRBD1 | TGTGCCAGCAGCCGGACAGGGGGGGGCACAGATACGCAGTATTTT | CASSRTGGGTDTQYF
few | TRBJ1-1 | TRBV10-3 | . | TGTGCCATCAGTGATAAAGGGGGAGACACTGAAGCTTTCTTT | CAISDKGGDTEAFF
few | TRBJ2-2 | TRBV19 | . | TGTGCCAGTAGTCCTGGGACAAAGAACACCGGGGAGCTGTTTTTT | CASSPGTKNTGELFF
. | TRBJ2-7 | TRBV29-1 | . | TGCAGCGTGCGACCTAGATTCACCTACGAGCAGTACTTC | CSVRPRFTYEQYF
few | TRBJ2-7 | TRBV2 | TRBD1 | TGTGCCAGCAGTGATTTGAGGGGGCAGGTGCCTGGGTACTTC | CASSDLRGQVPGYF
. | TRBJ2-7 | TRBV20-1 | TRBD2 | TGCAGTGCTAGAGATCACCGGGGGGGGCCTCAAGAGCAGTACTTC | CSARDHRGGPQEQYF
. | TRBJ1-3 | TRBV29-1 | . | TGCAGCGCGATTATCGGACCGGCAGGCGCAAGAAACACCATATATTTT | CSAIIGPAGARNTIYF
. | TRBJ2-2 | TRBV29-1 | . | TGCAGCGTTAACCAGGACAGCGCGAACACCGGGGAGCTGTTTTTT | CSVNQDSANTGELFF
many | TRBJ2-2 | TRBV12-3/TRBV12-4 | TRBD1 | TGCGCCAGCAGCTTTGGGACAGCGAACACCGGGGAGCTGTTTTTT | CASSFGTANTGELFF
few | TRBJ2-3 | TRBV6-1 | . | TGTGCCAGCAGTGCTTTTGGGGTTTCGGGGGATACGCAGTATTTT | CASSAFGVSGDTQYF
many | TRBJ2-3 | TRBV29-1 | . | TGCAGCGTTATAGTTGGCCCAGATACGCAGTATTTT | CSVIVGPDTQYF
. | TRBJ2-1 | TRBV4-1 | . | TGCGCCAGCAGCGGATCGACTAGTTTGGCTGAGCAGTTCTTC | CASSGSTSLAEQFF
. | TRBJ1-6 | TRBV12-3/TRBV12-4 | . | TGTACCAGCAGCTACCGGGACACAAGTTTACCCCTCCACTTT | CTSSYRDTSLPLHF
few | TRBJ1-1 | TRBV20-1 | . | TGCAGTGCCCATTCGGGAGCGAACACTGAAGCTTTCTTT | CSAHSGANTEAFF